Included here is one T cell receptor beta chain sequence, with context. This clone's antigen is unknown. Base quality data are lacking; no much larger clone is found one base away. Library prep was done by 5' RACE. The instrument was a NextSeq 500. To allow correction of PCR and sequencing errors, the TCR library protocol tagged every TCR cDNA molecule with a unique molecular identifier. On the study's bioinformatics: Decombinator tools were used for TCR identification, UMI-based error correction and CDR3 extraction. TCRs above a frequency of 2 per 1,000, corresponding to the top 1% of the tumor frequency distribution, were defined as expanded. Renyi diversity was computed with the R vegan package after each repertoire had been subsampled 100 times to 5,000 TCRs. CDR3 similarity networks were built from amino acid triplet string-kernel similarity, with CDR3s being connected when pairwise similarity was above 0.82. The public sequencing data were trimmed at Q25 with fastp and processed into clonotypes with MiXCR by TCRdb, which kept only in-frame beta chains. Every CDR3 protein is listed once, alongside the most common genes and DNA of its rows. The V and J calls were determined by TCRdb, not by the authors. For this sample the table gives 15,000 or so distinct CDR3 sequences, of which around 13% were detected only once. The ten largest clones represent about 35% of the sample.

At the junction V is shortened by 5 bases and J by 7 bases, with 21 bases in between. Per the germline V gene, MDHEN is the CDR1 and SYDVKM is the CDR2. The CDR3 measures 15 amino acids from cysteine to phenylalanine. CDR3 DNA only is kept here, 45 bases in frame from base 1. This specimen's time point label, per the study, means: sample taken at primary tumor resection. Whole RNA extracted from tumor and nontumor lung tissue, or from cryopreserved PBMC samples, was used for TCR sequencing without cell sorting. Samples were obtained from 70 to 85 patients with early-stage, untreated non-small cell lung cancer from the lung TRACERx cohort. Only patients with enough RNA available from two or more tumor regions were chosen for TCR sequencing. This sample stems from a study of spatial heterogeneity in lung cancer (dated by TCRdb to 2018 to 2020). Looking at the study overall: Beta-chain transcripts were consistently detected in greater numbers than alpha-chain transcripts, which likely reflected higher beta-chain transcript abundance. In the raw uncorrected reads, each unique combination of TCR and UMI appeared more than ten times on average. The study quantitatively compared TCR alpha and beta repertoires across multiple tumor regions, matched nontumor lung and blood in non-small cell lung cancer. Nonsynonymous mutation counts, determined by whole-exome sequencing of tumor tissue, were related to TCR repertoire features. At surgery, hundreds of tumor regions, 61 to 65 matched nontumor lung samples and 56 PBMC samples were TCR-sequenced for both alpha and beta chains.

The full study reports these points: Confirming at a functional level the hypothesis that regional TCRs recognize regional mutations was considered to require additional single-cell paired TCR alpha and beta sequencing. Ubiquitous expanded tumor TCRs showed up in blood more often at tumor resection than at routine follow-up.

The sequencing here drew on PBMCs, taken at surgery. This TCR came from a male donor with early-stage non-small cell lung cancer. The sequence is built from TRBV28 and TRBJ2-7; perhaps TRBD1 is the D gene, with 7 bases matching. The DNA sequence is TGTGCCAGCAGTCCAGGTTACAGGGGCGGGGAGGAGCAGTACTTC. Its translation is CASSPGYRGGEEQYF.